This T cell receptor (beta chain) is from a study of siplizumab effects on memory and regulatory T cells. This CDR3 contains 16 residues. CDR1 is SGHAT and CDR2 is FQNNGV in the germline V gene. The V and J ends lost 5 bases and 7 bases, in that order; junction bases with no gene match: 13. Study conclusions and caveats: Unstimulated subsets accounted for the mapping of only a minor share of the clones that were alloreactive. Only a minority of proliferating CD4+ or CD8+ clones had an assignable naive or memory phenotype, with roughly 75-96% lacking one. Controls had approximately 26% Treg-derived mappable alloreactive CD4+ clones on average, versus approximately 73% with siplizumab.

The data were produced by immunoSEQ multiplex PCR, yet TCRdb's version contains in-frame clones alone and is incomplete. In the table there are 100,000 or so clones, over 90% of which are singletons. Turning to this clone: Its antigen is unknown.

The sequence was obtained from a human donor in good health. Sequenced: non-Treg CD4+ T cells sorted from blood. The chain links TRBV11-2 to TRBJ2-7; 11 nucleotides line up with TRBD1. The CDR3 here is CASSISWTGGLGEQYF. CDR3 nucleotide sequence: TGTGCCAGCAGCATTAGTTGGACAGGGGGCTTAGGGGAGCAGTACTTC.